Presented here are 21 T cell receptor beta chains from one specimen sequenced in a study of T cell changes during pregnancy in multiple sclerosis. Only in-frame clones appear in the TCRdb table, and some are missing; sequencing was by immunoSEQ multiplex PCR. Of roughly 89,000 clones listed, approximately 95% are singletons. The sample here was peripheral blood, taken in the first trimester of pregnancy. The receptors shown here come from a female donor with multiple sclerosis, enrolled in a pregnancy study.

The chain recombines TRBV7-2 with TRBJ2-1, with 11 bases matching TRBD2. Germline V lookup: CDR1 SGHTA, CDR2 FQGNSA. The CDR3 spans 15 residues. The trim removed 0 bases at V and 6 bases at J, leaving 1 base unmatched. The CDR3 here is CASSLASGGANEQFF. CDR3 DNA: TGTGCCAGCAGCTTAGCTAGCGGGGGGGCCAATGAGCAGTTCTTC.

In its sample, this clone was seen once. This chain links TRBV29-1 with TRBJ1-2; TRBD1 might be the D (6 bases). Germline-derived CDR1 and CDR2 are SQVTM and ANQGSEA. CDR3 length: 13 amino acids. Trimming took off 1 base at V and 6 bases at J, with 12 bases between the two ends. CDR3 loop: CSVEVGRGDGYTF. CDR3 DNA sequence: TGCAGCGTTGAAGTTGGCAGGGGCGATGGCTACACCTTC.

The chain is built from TRBV6-5 and TRBJ2-7; no clear D. Germline CDR1 and CDR2: MNHEY and SVGAGI. The V and J ends lost 5 bases and 0 bases respectively, with 8 bases between them. This CDR3 is built from 13 residues. DNA for the CDR3: TGTGCCAGCAGTCGCCAGATCTCCTACGAGCAGTACTTC. This sequence encodes CASSRQISYEQYF.

The genes are TRBV14 and TRBJ1-1, with 8 bases lining up with TRBD1. CDR1 is SGHDN and CDR2 is FVKESK in the germline V gene. The CDR3 sequence is 16 residues long. V trimming: 3 bases; J trimming: 5 bases; junction bases outside the gene matches: 11. The CDR3 sequence is CASSQTAGGAYTEAFF. The CDR3 DNA sequence: TGTGCCAGCAGCCAGACAGCAGGGGGCGCGTATACTGAAGCTTTCTTT.

The chain carries TRBV18 and TRBJ1-6; 7 bases agree with TRBD1. This CDR3 spans 20 amino acids. Trimming removed 0 bases from V and 4 bases from J; junction bases left unmatched: 15. CDR1 is KGHSH and CDR2 is LQKENI in the germline V gene. The CDR3 spells CASSPPRQGGTWRYNSPLHF. CDR3 nucleotides: TGTGCCAGCTCACCACCTAGACAGGGTGGAACTTGGCGGTATAATTCACCCCTCCACTTT.

This sequence joins TRBV27 and TRBJ2-7; maybe TRBD1 (6 bases). The germline gives CDR1 MNHEY, CDR2 SMNVEV (reference sequence). This CDR3 is built from 11 residues. The ends were cut back, 9 bases at V and 5 bases at J, with 11 bases in the middle. The CDR3 nucleotides are TGTGCCAGTTCAAGGGGGAACGAGCAGTACTTC. The encoded protein is CASSRGNEQYF.

The V call is TRBV29-1, the J call TRBJ1-1; a weak D match, TRBD1 (6 bases). CDR3 length equals 12 residues. Per germline, CDR1 SQVTM and CDR2 ANQGSEA. Trimming shortened V by 7 bases and J by 4 bases, and 13 bases separated the two germline ends. CDR3 sequence reads: CSAWGGLTEAFF. The CDR3 bases are TGCAGCGCCTGGGGGGGCCTCACTGAAGCTTTCTTT.

The V and J genes are TRBV27 and TRBJ2-1; D might be TRBD2 (6 bases). This CDR3 has 15 residues. Trimming removed 3 bases at V and 6 bases at J, with 15 bases between. Germline CDR1 reads MNHEY; CDR2 reads SMNVEV (reference sequence). For the CDR3, the DNA is TGTGCCAGCAGTTTCGGACTACCGGGGTTCAATGAGCAGTTCTTC. Translated: CASSFGLPGFNEQFF.

The chain carries TRBV5-5 and TRBJ2-6; TRBD1 matches 7 bases. After removal of 2 bases from V and 0 bases from J, the junction contained 8 bases not matched to a gene. The CDR3 spans 18 residues. Germline V gene data show CDR1 as SGHKS and CDR2 as YYEKEE (reference sequence). DNA of the CDR3: TGTGCCAGCAGCTTTACAGGGGTCGCGAGCTCTGGGGCCAACGTCCTGACTTTC. It specifies CASSFTGVASSGANVLTF.

Comment on this clone: A read error may produce the germline difference seen at one junction end. The V gene is TRBV2, the J gene TRBJ1-5, with 8 bases that match TRBD1. Germline CDR1 is SNHLY and CDR2 is FYNNEI. The CDR3 is 12 residues long. The chain's CDR3 is CASSQLTGQAIF. The CDR3 DNA reads as TGTGCCAGCAGTCAATTGACGGGACAGGCAATTTTC.

The CDR3 loop reads CASSRRVSGSNQPQHF. CDR3 nucleotides: TGTGCCAGCAGCCGACGGGTTTCAGGGAGCAATCAGCCCCAGCATTTT. The chain joins TRBV11-2 to TRBJ1-5; D may be TRBD1 (5 bases). Germline loops: CDR1 SGHAT, CDR2 FQNNGV. V lost 5 bases to trimming and J lost 1 base, with 15 bases between them. The CDR3 has 16 residues.

V and J are TRBV4-1 and TRBJ1-1, with D possibly TRBD1 on 6 matching bases. The V end was cut by 3 bases, the J end by 3 bases, with 8 bases between. This CDR3 has 13 residues. The germline V gene encodes CDR1 MGHRA and CDR2 YSYEKL. The CDR3 DNA reads as TGCGCCAGCAGCCATTCAGGGGACACTGAAGCTTTCTTT. It specifies CASSHSGDTEAFF.

The chain recombines TRBV9 with TRBJ1-2; weak D call: TRBD1 (5 bases). This CDR3 is 14 amino acids long. V lost 0 bases, J lost 8 bases, and 14 bases lay in between. CDR1 is SGDLS, CDR2 YYNGEE, per germline. CDR3 loop: CASSVEGRGYGYTF. The CDR3 DNA reads as TGTGCCAGCAGCGTAGAGGGTAGGGGATACGGCTACACCTTC. Full variable domain (remainder filled in from reference TRBV9 and TRBJ1-2): DSGVTQTPKHLITATGQRVTLRCSPRSGDLSVYWYQQSLDQGLQFLIQYYNGEERAKGNILERFSAQQFPDLHSELNLSSLELGDSALYFCASSVEGRGYGYTFGSGTRLTVV.

The V gene is TRBV13, the J gene TRBJ1-3; D not resolved. The CDR3 sequence is 13 residues long. V shed 5 bases and J shed 0 bases, with 5 bases lying between them. Germline V gene lookup returns CDR1 PRHDT and CDR2 FYEKMQ (reference sequence). The CDR3 bases are TGTGCCAGCAGCATTCGCTCTGGAAACACCATATATTTT. Encoded protein: CASSIRSGNTIYF.

The chain employs TRBV7-9 and TRBJ1-1; 7 bases are shared with TRBD1. The CDR3 has 13 residues. The trim removed 6 bases at V and 11 bases at J, leaving 12 bases unmatched. From germline, CDR1 is SEHNR and CDR2 FQNEAQ (reference sequence). This chain's CDR3 is CASSYQQGSRAFF. CDR3 bases: TGTGCCAGCAGTTATCAACAGGGGTCGAGGGCTTTCTTT.

The rearrangement joins TRBV18 to TRBJ1-4; no firm D call. Trimming left V 3 bases short and J 3 bases short, with 8 bases between. The CDR3 has 14 amino acids. Germline CDR1 and CDR2: KGHSH and LQKENI. This chain's CDR3 is CASSPRVANEKLFF. The DNA for the CDR3 is TGTGCCAGCTCACCCCGGGTCGCTAATGAAAAACTGTTTTTT.

The chain combines TRBV19 with TRBJ2-6; 7 nucleotides line up with TRBD1. V shed 7 bases, J shed 4 bases, and the junction held 7 bases outside the gene matches. The CDR3 has 15 amino acids. In germline, CDR1 is LNHDA, CDR2 SQIVND (reference sequence). This chain's CDR3 is CASNEGAQGANVLTF. CDR3 sequence (DNA): TGTGCCAGTAACGAGGGGGCGCAAGGGGCCAACGTCCTGACTTTC.

A few counts support this clone. The chain is built from TRBV5-1 and TRBJ2-6; D unclear. The CDR3 covers 15 residues. V shed 0 bases and J shed 0 bases, with 4 bases lying between them. Germline CDR1 is SGHRS and CDR2 is YFSETQ. Here the CDR3 reads CASSLANSGANVLTF. Written as DNA, the CDR3 is TGCGCCAGCAGCTTGGCTAACTCTGGGGCCAACGTCCTGACTTTC.

The chain's CDR3 is CASSAYGQVQEPQHF. The CDR3 nucleotides are TGTGCCAGCAGTGCCTATGGACAGGTCCAGGAGCCCCAGCATTTT. The rearrangement joins TRBV6-1 to TRBJ1-5; 7 bases match TRBD1. Germline CDR1 MNHNS, CDR2 SASEGT. This CDR3 is 15 amino acids long. The trim removed 4 bases at V and 8 bases at J, leaving 11 bases unmatched.

The J gene is TRBJ2-5, the V gene TRBV21-1; TRBD1 reflects the table's D call only, with no check against the DNA. TRBV21-1 is a pseudogene segment. CDR3 length equals 16 residues. The CDR3 DNA is TGTGCCAGCAGCTCCGACCTGGACAGTTACCAAGAGACCCAGTACTTC. This gives the protein CASSSDLDSYQETQYF.

The chain uses TRBV6-5 and TRBJ1-1; TRBD1 is a possible D gene (6 bases). This CDR3 has 16 amino acids. The germline gives CDR1 MNHEY, CDR2 SVGAGI. Trimming took 0 bases from V and 4 from J, leaving 15 bases between them. This CDR3 is CASSYSPGDHITEAFF. The CDR3 region has the DNA TGTGCCAGCAGTTACTCACCAGGGGACCATATCACTGAAGCTTTCTTT.